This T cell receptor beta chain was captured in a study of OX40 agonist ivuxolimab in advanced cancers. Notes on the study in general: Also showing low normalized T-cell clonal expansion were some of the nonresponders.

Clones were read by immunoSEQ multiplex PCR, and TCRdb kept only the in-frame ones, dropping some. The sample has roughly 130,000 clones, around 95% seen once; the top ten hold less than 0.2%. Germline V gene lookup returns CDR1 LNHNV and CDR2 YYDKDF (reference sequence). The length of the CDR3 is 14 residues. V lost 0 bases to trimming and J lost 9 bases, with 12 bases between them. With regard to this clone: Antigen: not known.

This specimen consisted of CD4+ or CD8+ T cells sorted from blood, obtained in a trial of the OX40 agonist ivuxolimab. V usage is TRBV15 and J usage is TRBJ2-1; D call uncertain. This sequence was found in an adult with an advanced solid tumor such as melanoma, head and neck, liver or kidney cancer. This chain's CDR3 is CATSRDGRRAEQFF. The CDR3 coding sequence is TGTGCCACCAGCAGAGATGGGCGGCGCGCTGAGCAGTTCTTC.